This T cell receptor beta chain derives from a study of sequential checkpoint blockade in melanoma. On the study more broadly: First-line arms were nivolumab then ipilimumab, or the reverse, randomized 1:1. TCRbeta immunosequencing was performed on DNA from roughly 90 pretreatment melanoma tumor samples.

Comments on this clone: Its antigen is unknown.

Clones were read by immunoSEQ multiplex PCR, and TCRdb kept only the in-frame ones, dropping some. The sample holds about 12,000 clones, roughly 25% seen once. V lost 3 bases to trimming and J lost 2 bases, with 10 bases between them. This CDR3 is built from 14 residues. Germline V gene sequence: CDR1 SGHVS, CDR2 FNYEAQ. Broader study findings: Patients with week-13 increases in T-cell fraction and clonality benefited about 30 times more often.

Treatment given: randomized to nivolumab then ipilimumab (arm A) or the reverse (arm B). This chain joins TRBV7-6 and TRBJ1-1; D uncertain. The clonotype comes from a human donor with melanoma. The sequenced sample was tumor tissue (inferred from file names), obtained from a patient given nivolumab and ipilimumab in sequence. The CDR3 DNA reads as TGTGCCAGCAGCTTTGCAGGCGTAAACACTGAAGCTTTCTTT. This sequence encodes CASSFAGVNTEAFF.